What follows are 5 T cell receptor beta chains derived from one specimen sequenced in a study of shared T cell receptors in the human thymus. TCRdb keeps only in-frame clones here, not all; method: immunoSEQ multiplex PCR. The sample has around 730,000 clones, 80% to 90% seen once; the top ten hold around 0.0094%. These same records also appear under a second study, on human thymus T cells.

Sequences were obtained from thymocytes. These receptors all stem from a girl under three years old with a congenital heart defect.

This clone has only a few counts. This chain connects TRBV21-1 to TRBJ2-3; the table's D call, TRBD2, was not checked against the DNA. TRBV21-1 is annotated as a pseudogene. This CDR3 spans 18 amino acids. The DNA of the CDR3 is TGTGCCAGCAGCAAAGGATGGGCTAGCGGCAAGGGCACAGATACGCAGTATTTT. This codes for CASSKGWASGKGTDTQYF.

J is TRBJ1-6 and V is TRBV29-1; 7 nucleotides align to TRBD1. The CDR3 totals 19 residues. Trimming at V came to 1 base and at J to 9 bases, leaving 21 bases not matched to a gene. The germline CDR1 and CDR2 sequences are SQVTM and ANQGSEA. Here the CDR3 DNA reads TGCAGCGTTGAAGGGGCGGGGACAGAACCCAGCACTCCCACTTCACCCCTCCACTTT. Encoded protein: CSVEGAGTEPSTPTSPLHF.

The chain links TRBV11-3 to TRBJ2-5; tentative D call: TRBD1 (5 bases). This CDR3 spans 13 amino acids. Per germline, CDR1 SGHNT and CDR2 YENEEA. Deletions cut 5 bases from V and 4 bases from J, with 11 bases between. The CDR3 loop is CASSPNRLETQYF. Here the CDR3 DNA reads TGTGCCAGCAGCCCTAACAGGCTAGAGACCCAGTACTTC.

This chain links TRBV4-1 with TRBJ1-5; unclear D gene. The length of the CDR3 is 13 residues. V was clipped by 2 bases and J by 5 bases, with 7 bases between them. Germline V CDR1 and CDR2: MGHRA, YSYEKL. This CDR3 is CASSQTEDQPQHF. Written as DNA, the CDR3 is TGCGCCAGCAGCCAAACGGAGGATCAGCCCCAGCATTTT.

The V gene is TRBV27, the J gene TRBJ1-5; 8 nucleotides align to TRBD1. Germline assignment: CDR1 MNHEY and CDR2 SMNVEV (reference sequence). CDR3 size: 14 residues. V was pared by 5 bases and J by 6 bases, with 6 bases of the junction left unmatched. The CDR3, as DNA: TGTGCCAGCAGTAAAGACAGGGGAGGTCAGCCCCAGCATTTT. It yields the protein CASSKDRGGQPQHF.